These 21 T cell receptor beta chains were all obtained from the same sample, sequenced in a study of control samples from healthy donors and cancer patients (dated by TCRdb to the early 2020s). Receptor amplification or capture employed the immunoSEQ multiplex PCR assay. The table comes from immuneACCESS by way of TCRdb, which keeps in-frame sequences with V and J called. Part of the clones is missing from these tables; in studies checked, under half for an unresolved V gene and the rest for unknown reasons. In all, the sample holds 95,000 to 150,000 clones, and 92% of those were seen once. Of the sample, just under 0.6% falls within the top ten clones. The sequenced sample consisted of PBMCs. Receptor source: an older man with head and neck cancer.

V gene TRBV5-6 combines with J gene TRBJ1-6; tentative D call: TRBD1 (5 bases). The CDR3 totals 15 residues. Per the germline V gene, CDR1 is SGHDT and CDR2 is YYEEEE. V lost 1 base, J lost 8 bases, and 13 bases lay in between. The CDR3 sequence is CASSLSGGFYSPLHF. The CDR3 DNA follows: TGTGCCAGCAGCTTGAGCGGGGGTTTTTATTCACCCCTCCACTTT.

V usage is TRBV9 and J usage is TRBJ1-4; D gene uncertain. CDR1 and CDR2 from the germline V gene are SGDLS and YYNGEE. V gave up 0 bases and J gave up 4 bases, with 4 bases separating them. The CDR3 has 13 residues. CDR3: CASSVAFNEKLFF. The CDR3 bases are TGTGCCAGCAGCGTAGCCTTTAATGAAAAACTGTTTTTT.

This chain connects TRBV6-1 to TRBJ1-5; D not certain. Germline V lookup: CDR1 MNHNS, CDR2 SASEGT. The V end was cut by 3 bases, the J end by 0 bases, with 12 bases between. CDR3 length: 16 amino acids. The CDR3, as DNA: TGTGCCAGCAGTGAGTTCCAGCCCAATAGCAATCAGCCCCAGCATTTT. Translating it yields CASSEFQPNSNQPQHF.

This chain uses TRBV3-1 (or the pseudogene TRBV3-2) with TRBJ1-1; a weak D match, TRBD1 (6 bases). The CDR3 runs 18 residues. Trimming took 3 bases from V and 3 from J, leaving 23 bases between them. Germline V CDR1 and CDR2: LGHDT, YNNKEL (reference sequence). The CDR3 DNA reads TGTGCCAGCAGCCACTGGTGGGGGCGGGGGGCAAAGGACACTGAAGCTTTCTTT. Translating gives CASSHWWGRGAKDTEAFF.

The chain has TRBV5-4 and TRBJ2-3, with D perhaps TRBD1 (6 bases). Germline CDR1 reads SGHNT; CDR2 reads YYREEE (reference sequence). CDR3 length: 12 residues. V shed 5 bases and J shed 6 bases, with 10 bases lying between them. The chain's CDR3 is CASRGAGDTQYF. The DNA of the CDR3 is TGTGCCAGCAGGGGGGCCGGGGATACGCAGTATTTT.

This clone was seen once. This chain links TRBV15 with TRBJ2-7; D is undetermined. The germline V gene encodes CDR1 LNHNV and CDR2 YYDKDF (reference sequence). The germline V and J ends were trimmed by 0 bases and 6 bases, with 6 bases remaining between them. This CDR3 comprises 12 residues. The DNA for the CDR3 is TGTGCCACCAGCAGAGACCGGCTCGAGCAGTACTTC. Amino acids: CATSRDRLEQYF. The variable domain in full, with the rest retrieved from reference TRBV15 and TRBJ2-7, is DAMVIQNPRYQVTQFGKPVTLSCSQTLNHNVMYWYQQKSSQAPKLLFHYYDKDFNNEADTPDNFQSRRPNTSFCFLDIRSPGLGDTAMYLCATSRDRLEQYFGPGTRLTVT.

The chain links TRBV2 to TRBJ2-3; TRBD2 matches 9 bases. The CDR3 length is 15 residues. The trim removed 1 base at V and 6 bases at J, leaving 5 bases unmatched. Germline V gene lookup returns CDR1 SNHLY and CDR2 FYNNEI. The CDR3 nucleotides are TGTGCCAGCAGTGAAGATAGCGGGAGAATCGATACGCAGTATTTT. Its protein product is CASSEDSGRIDTQYF.

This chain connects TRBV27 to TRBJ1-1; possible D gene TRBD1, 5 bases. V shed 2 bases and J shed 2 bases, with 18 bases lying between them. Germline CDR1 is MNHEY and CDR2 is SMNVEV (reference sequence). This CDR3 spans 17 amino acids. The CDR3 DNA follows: TGTGCCAGCAGTTTAGTGGGTGACAGAACCTTTAACACTGAAGCTTTCTTT. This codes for CASSLVGDRTFNTEAFF.

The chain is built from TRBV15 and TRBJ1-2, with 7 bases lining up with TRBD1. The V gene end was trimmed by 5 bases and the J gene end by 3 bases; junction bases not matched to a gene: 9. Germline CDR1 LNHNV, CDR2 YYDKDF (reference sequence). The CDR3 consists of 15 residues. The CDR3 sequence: CATSPGTEGDYGYTF. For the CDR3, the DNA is TGTGCCACCAGCCCCGGGACAGAAGGTGACTATGGCTACACCTTC. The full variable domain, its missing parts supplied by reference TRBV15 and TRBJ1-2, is DAMVIQNPRYQVTQFGKPVTLSCSQTLNHNVMYWYQQKSSQAPKLLFHYYDKDFNNEADTPDNFQSRRPNTSFCFLDIRSPGLGDTAMYLCATSPGTEGDYGYTFGSGTRLTVV.

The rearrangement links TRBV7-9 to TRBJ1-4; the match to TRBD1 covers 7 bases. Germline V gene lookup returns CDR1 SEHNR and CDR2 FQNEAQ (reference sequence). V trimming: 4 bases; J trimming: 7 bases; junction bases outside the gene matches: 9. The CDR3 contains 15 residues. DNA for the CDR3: TGTGCCAGCAGCTCGACGGGACAGTCTCTTGAAAAACTGTTTTTT. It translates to CASSSTGQSLEKLFF.

In nucleotides, the CDR3 is TGTGCCAGCAGCTTAATTTCTAGAGGGACCCAGTACTTC. It encodes CASSLISRGTQYF. The chain recombines TRBV13 with TRBJ2-5; D gene unclear. CDR3 length: 13 amino acids. CDR1 PRHDT and CDR2 FYEKMQ come from the germline V gene (reference sequence). Trimming shortened V by 2 bases and J by 7 bases, and 11 bases separated the two germline ends.

CDR3 amino acids: CASSDSGGTGSPLHF. The CDR3 DNA follows: TGTGCCAGCAGTGATAGCGGGGGGACGGGCTCACCCCTCCACTTT. The chain joins TRBV6-1 to TRBJ1-6, with a tentative D call TRBD1 (5 bases). V was pared by 3 bases and J by 10 bases, with 16 bases between. In germline, CDR1 is MNHNS, CDR2 SASEGT. The CDR3 totals 15 residues.

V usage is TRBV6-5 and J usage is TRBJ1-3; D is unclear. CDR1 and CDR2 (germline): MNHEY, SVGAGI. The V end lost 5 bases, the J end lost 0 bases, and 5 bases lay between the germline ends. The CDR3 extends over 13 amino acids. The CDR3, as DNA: TGTGCCAGCAGTACCCACTCTGGAAACACCATATATTTT. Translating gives CASSTHSGNTIYF.

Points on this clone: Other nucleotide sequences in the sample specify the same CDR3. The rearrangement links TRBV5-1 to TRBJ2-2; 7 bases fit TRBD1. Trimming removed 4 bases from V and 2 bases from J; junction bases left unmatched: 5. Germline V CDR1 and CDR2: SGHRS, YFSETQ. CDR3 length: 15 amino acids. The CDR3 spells CASSLGTANTGELFF. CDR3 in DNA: TGCGCCAGCAGCCTAGGGACAGCCAACACCGGGGAGCTGTTTTTT.

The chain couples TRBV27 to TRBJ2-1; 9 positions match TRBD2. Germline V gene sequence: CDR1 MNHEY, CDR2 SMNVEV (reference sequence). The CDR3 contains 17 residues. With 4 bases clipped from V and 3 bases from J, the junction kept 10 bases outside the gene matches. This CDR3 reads CASSSRRTSEIYNEQFF. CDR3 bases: TGTGCCAGCAGTTCCCGCAGGACTAGCGAGATCTACAATGAGCAGTTCTTC.

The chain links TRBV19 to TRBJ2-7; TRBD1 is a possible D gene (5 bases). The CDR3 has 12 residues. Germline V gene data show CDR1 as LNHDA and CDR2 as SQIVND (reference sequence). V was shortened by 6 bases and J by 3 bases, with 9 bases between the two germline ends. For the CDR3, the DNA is TGTGCCAGTAGAACCCAGGGCTACGAGCAGTACTTC. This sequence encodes CASRTQGYEQYF. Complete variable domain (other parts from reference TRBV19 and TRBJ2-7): DGGITQSPKYLFRKEGQNVTLSCEQNLNHDAMYWYRQDPGQGLRLIYYSQIVNDFQKGDIAEGYSVSREKKESFPLTVTSAQKNPTAFYLCASRTQGYEQYFGPGTRLTVT.

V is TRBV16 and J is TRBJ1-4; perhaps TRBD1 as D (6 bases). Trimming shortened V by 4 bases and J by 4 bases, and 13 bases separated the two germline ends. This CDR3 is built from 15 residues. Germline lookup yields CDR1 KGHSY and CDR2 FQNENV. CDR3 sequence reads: CASSPRWGLNEKLFF. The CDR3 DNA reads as TGTGCCAGCAGCCCAAGATGGGGGCTTAATGAAAAACTGTTTTTT.

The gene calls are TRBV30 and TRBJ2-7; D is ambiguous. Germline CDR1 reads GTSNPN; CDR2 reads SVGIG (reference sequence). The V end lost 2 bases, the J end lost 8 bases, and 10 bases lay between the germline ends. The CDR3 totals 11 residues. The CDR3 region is CAWSYLEKQYF. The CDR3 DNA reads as TGTGCCTGGAGTTACCTTGAGAAGCAGTACTTC.

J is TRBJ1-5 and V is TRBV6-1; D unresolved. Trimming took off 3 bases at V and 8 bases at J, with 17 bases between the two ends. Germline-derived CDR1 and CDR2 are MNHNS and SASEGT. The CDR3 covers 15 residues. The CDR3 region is CASSDPAGGGEPQHF. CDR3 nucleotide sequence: TGTGCCAGCAGTGACCCAGCTGGCGGTGGGGAGCCCCAGCATTTT.

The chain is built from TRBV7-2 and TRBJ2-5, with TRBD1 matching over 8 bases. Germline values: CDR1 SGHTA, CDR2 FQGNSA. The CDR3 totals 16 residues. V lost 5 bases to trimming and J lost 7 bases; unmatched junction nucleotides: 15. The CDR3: CASSAAGQGAGGTQYF. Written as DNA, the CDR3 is TGTGCCAGCAGCGCGGCCGGGCAGGGGGCCGGGGGGACCCAGTACTTC.

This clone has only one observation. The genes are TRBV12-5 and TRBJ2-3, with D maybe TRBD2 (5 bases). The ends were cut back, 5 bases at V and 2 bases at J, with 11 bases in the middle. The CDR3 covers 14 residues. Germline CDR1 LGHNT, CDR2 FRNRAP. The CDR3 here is CASGLQLVTDTQYF. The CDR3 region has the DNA TGTGCTAGTGGTCTACAACTAGTCACAGATACGCAGTATTTT.